Sequencing of this TCR beta chain was carried out in a study of cytomegalovirus exposure and HLA in healthy donors. Turning to the study itself: As released early, the data held about 85 million unique TCRs from HLA-typed donors. Whole-study results and caveats: Later on, analysis showed that most CMV-associated TCR beta chains appeared to be HLA-restricted. Later, an analysis found that common viral pathogens appeared to be linked with several of the most significant clusters.

Donors in the study were healthy people who gave bone marrow. Use of 60 Vbeta and 13 Jbeta primers characterized the PCR. Sequencing was performed with immunoSEQ multiplex PCR; in TCRdb, only in-frame clones are kept and a portion is missing. This sample has about 160,000 clones, with around three quarters found just once. V trimming: 1 base; J trimming: 4 bases; junction bases outside the gene matches: 5. Germline assignment: CDR1 SGHNT and CDR2 YYREEE (reference sequence). The CDR3 sequence is 15 residues long. Details on this clone: Its antigen is not identified.

The origin of this receptor is a man aged 35 to 55 in good health and CMV-seronegative. The rearrangement joins TRBV5-4 to TRBJ1-2; 9 bases line up with TRBD1. The sequenced material came from PBMCs. The CDR3: CASSLQDRGFYGYTF. CDR3 sequence (DNA): TGTGCCAGCAGCTTGCAGGACAGGGGCTTCTATGGCTACACCTTC. Using reference TRBV5-4 and TRBJ1-2 for the parts outside the CDR3, the full variable domain is ETGVTQSPTHLIKTRGQQVTLRCSSQSGHNTVSWYQQALGQGPQFIFQYYREEENGRGNFPPRFSGLQFPNYSSELNVNALELDDSALYLCASSLQDRGFYGYTFGSGTRLTVV.